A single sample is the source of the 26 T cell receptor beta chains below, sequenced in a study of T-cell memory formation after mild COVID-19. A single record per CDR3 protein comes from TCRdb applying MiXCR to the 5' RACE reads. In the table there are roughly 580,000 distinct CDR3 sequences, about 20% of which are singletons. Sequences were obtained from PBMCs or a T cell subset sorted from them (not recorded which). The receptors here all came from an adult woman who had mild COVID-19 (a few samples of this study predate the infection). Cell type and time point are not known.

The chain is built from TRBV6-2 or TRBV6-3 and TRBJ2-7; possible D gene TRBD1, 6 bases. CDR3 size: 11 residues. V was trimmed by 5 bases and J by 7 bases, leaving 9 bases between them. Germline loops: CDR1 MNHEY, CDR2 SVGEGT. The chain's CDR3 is CASSNDREQYF. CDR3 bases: TGTGCCAGCAGTAACGACAGGGAGCAGTACTTC.

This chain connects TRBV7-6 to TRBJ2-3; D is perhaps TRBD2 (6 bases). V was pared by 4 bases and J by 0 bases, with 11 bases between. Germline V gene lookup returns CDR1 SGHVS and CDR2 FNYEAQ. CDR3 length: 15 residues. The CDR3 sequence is CASSWAGTSTDTQYF. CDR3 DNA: TGTGCCAGCAGCTGGGCGGGGACTAGCACAGATACGCAGTATTTT.

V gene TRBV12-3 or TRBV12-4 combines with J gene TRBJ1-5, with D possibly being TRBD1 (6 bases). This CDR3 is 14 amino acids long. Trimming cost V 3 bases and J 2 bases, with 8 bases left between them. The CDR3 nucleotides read TGTGCCAGCAGTTTCAGGGGTGGCAATCAGCCCCAGCATTTT. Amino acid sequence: CASSFRGGNQPQHF.

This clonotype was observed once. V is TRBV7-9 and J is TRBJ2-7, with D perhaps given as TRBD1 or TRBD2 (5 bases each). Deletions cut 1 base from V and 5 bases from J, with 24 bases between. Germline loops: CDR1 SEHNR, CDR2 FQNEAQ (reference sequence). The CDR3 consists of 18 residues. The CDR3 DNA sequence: TGTGCCAGCAGCTTAGGGATTCGGACTGCCCGTTTAGGGGACGAGCAGTACTTC. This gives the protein CASSLGIRTARLGDEQYF.

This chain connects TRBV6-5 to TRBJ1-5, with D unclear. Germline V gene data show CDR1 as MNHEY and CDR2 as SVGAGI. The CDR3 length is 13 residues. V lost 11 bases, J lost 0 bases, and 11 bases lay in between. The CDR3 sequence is CASGRISNQPQHF. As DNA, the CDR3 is TGTGCCTCGGGCAGGATTAGCAATCAGCCCCAGCATTTT.

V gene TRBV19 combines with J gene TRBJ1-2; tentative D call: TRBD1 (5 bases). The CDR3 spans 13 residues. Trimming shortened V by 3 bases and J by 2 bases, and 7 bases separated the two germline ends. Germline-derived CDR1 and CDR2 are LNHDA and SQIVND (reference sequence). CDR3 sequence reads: CASSMGGNYGYTF. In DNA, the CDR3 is TGTGCCAGTAGTATGGGGGGGAACTATGGCTACACCTTC.

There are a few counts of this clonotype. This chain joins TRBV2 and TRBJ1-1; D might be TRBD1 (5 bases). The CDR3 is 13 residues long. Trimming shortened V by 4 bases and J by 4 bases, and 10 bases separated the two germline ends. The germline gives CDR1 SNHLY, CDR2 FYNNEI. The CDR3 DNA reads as TGTGCCAGCAGTGGGGACGGGGGCACTGAAGCTTTCTTT. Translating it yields CASSGDGGTEAFF.

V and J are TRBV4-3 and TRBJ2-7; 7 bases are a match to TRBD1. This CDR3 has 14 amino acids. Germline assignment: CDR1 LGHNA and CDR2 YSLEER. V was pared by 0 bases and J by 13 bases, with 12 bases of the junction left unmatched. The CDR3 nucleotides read TGCGCCAGCAGCCAAGACCAAAAACCGGGACAGACCTACTTC. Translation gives CASSQDQKPGQTYF.

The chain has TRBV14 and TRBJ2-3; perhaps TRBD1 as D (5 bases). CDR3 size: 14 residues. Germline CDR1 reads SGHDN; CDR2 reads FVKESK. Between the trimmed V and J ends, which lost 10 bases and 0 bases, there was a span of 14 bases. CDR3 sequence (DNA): TGTGCCAACACGGACACCCCAAGCACAGATACGCAGTATTTT. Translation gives CANTDTPSTDTQYF.

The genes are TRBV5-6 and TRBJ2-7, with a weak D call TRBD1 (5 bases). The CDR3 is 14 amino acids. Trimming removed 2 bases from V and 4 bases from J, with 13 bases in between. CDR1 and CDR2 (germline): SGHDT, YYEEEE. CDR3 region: CASSFQGYRYEQYF. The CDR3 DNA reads TGTGCCAGCAGCTTCCAGGGCTACCGGTACGAGCAGTACTTC.

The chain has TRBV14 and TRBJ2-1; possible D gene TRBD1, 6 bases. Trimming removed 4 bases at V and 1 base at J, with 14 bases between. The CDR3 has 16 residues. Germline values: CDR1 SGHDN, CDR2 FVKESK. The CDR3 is CASSPVTGLSYNEQFF. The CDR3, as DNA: TGTGCCAGCAGCCCCGTGACAGGTCTTTCCTACAATGAGCAGTTCTTC.

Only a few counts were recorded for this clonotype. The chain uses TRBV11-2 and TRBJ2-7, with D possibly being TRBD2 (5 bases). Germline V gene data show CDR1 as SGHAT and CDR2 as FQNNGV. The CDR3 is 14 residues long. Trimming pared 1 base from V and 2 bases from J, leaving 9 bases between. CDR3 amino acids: CASSLGGLPYEQYF. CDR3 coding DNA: TGTGCCAGCAGCTTAGGCGGACTCCCCTACGAGCAGTACTTC. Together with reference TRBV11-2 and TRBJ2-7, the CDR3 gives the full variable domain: EAGVAQSPRYKIIEKRQSVAFWCNPISGHATLYWYQQILGQGPKLLIQFQNNGVVDDSQLPKDRFSAERLKGVDSTLKIQPAKLEDSAVYLCASSLGGLPYEQYFGPGTRLTVT.

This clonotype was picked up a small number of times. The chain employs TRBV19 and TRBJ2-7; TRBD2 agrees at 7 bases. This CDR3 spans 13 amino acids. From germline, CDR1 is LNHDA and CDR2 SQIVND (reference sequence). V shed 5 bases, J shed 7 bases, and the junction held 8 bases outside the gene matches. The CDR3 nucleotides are TGTGCCAGTAGTTCGGGGACTATTGTGGAGCAGTACTTC. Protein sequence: CASSSGTIVEQYF. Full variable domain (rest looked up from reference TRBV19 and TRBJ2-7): DGGITQSPKYLFRKEGQNVTLSCEQNLNHDAMYWYRQDPGQGLRLIYYSQIVNDFQKGDIAEGYSVSREKKESFPLTVTSAQKNPTAFYLCASSSGTIVEQYFGPGTRLTVT.

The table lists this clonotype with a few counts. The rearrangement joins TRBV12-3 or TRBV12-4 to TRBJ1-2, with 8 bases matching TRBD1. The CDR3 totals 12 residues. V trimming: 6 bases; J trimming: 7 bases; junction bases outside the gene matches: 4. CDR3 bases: TGTGCCAGCAGGGCAGGGGGCCGTGGCTACACCTTC. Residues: CASRAGGRGYTF.

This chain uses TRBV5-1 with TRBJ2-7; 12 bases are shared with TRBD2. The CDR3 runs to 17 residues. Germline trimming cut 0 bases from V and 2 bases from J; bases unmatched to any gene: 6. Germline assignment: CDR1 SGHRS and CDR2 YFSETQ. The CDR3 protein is CASSLVSSGRGAYEQYF. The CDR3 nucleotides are TGCGCCAGCAGCTTGGTGTCTAGCGGGAGGGGCGCCTACGAGCAGTACTTC.

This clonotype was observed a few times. The CDR3: CASRKQDYEQYF. As DNA, the CDR3 is TGTGCCAGCAGGAAGCAGGACTACGAGCAGTACTTC. The chain combines TRBV6-1 with TRBJ2-7; D is unresolved. Per the germline V gene, CDR1 is MNHNS and CDR2 is SASEGT. The CDR3 loop spans 12 amino acids. V was cut by 6 bases and J by 3 bases, with 9 bases left in between.

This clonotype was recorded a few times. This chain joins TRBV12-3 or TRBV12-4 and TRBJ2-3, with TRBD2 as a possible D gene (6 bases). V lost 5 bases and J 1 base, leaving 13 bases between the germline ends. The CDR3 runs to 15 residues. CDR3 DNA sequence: TGTGCCAGCAGTCCAACTAGCCCTGGCACAGATACGCAGTATTTT. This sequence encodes CASSPTSPGTDTQYF.

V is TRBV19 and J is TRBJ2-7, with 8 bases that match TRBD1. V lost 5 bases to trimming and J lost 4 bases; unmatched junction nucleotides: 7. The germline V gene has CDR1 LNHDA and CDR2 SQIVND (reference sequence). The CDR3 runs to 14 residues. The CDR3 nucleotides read TGTGCCAGTAGTTTCCGACAGGGGAGGTACGAGCAGTACTTC. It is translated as CASSFRQGRYEQYF.

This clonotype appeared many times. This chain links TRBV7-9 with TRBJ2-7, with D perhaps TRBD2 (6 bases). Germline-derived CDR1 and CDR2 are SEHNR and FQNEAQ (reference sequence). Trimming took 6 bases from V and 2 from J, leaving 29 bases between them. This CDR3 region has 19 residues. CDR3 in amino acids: CASRLSNSPVPGATYEQYF. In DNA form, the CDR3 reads TGTGCCAGCAGATTAAGCAACTCCCCGGTTCCGGGAGCCACCTACGAGCAGTACTTC.

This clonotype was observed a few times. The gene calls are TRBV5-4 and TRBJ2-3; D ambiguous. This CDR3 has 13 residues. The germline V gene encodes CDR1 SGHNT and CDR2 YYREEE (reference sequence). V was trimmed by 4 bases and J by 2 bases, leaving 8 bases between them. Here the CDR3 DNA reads TGTGCCAGCAGCGCTCGTGACACAGATACGCAGTATTTT. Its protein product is CASSARDTDTQYF. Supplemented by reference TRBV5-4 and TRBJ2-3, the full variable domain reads ETGVTQSPTHLIKTRGQQVTLRCSSQSGHNTVSWYQQALGQGPQFIFQYYREEENGRGNFPPRFSGLQFPNYSSELNVNALELDDSALYLCASSARDTDTQYFGPGTRLTVL.

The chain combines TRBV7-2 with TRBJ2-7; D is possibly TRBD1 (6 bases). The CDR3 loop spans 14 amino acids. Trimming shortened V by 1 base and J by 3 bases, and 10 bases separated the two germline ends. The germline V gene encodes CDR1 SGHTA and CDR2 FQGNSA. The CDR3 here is CASSLGTQGYEQYF. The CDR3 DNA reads TGTGCCAGCAGCTTAGGGACACAGGGCTACGAGCAGTACTTC.

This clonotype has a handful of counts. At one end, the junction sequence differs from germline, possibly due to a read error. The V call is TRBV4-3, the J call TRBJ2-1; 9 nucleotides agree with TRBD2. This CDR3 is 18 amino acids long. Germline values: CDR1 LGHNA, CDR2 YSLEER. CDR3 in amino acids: CASSQDHLAGEIYHEQFF. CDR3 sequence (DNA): TGCGCCAGCAGCCAAGACCACTTAGCGGGAGAAATCTACCATGAGCAGTTCTTC.

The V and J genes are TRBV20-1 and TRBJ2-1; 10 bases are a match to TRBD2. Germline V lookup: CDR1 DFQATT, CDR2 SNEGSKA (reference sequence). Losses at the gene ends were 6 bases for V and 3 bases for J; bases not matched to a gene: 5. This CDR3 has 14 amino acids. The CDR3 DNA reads TGCAGTGCCTGGAGCGGGGGGGTCTACAATGAGCAGTTCTTC. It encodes CSAWSGGVYNEQFF.

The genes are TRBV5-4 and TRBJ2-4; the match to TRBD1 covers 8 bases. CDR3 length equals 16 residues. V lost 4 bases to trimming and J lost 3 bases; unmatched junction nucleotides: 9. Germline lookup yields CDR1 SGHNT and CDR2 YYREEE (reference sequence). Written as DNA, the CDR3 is TGTGCCAGCAGCCGGACGACAGGGGATGTCAAAAACATTCAGTACTTC. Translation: CASSRTTGDVKNIQYF. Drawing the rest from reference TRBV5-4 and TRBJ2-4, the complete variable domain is ETGVTQSPTHLIKTRGQQVTLRCSSQSGHNTVSWYQQALGQGPQFIFQYYREEENGRGNFPPRFSGLQFPNYSSELNVNALELDDSALYLCASSRTTGDVKNIQYFGAGTRLSVL.

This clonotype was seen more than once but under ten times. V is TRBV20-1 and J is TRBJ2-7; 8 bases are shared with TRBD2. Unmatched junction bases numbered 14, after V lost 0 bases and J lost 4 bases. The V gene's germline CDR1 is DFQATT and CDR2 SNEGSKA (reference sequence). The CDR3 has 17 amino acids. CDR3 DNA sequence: TGCAGTGCTAGAGATTACGTCGCGGGGGGCCGCGTGTACGAGCAGTACTTC. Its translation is CSARDYVAGGRVYEQYF.

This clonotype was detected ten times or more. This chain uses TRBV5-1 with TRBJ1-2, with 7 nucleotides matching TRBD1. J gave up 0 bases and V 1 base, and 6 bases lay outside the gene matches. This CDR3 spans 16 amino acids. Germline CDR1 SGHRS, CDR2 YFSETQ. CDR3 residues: CASSLSTGNPNYGYTF. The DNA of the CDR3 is TGCGCCAGCAGCTTGTCGACAGGGAACCCTAACTATGGCTACACCTTC. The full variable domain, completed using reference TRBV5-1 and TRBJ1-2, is KAGVTQTPRYLIKTRGQQVTLSCSPISGHRSVSWYQQTPGQGLQFLFEYFSETQRNKGNFPGRFSGRQFSNSRSEMNVSTLELGDSALYLCASSLSTGNPNYGYTFGSGTRLTVV.